This TCR beta chain was observed in a study of T cell responses to AZD1222 COVID-19 vaccine. The study's findings and limits: CD4 TCRs covered the whole spike, strongest at regions 160-218 and 743-854. White British donors predominated, females outnumbered males, and clonal diversity was possibly underestimated. The reported proportion of spike-specific TCRs targeting unmutated variant regions was nearly half.

Here immunoSEQ multiplex PCR was the method, and the copy in TCRdb shows in-frame clones only, minus some. The sample holds under 150,000 clones, about nine tenths seen once. Germline CDR1 reads LNHNV; CDR2 reads YYDKDF (reference sequence). This CDR3 region has 17 residues. V lost 0 bases, J lost 4 bases, and 13 bases lay in between. With regard to this clone: Its antigen is not known.

This clonotype was sampled from an adult in good health. Sample: peripheral blood, taken on day 0 of AZD1222 vaccination. This chain links TRBV15 with TRBJ2-6, with a tentative D call TRBD1 (5 bases). In DNA form, the CDR3 reads TGTGCCACCAGCAGAGATCTTTCAGGGCTGGGGGCCAACGTCCTGACTTTC. Translation gives CATSRDLSGLGANVLTF.